Sequencing of this TCR beta chain was carried out in a study of metastatic and nonmetastatic thyroid tumors. Overall study context: Across peripheral blood and tumor or nodule tissue samples taken from malignant and benign thyroid patients, the repertoires were compared with one another.

The CDR3 extends over 15 amino acids. J gave up 4 bases and V 3 bases, and 3 bases lay outside the gene matches. Source study methods: To classify distant metastasis in papillary thyroid cancer, a model was built from CDR3 differences across clinicopathological groups. Using MiXCR, TCRdb reanalyzed the PCR reads. TCRdb's processing, not the authors' own work, is the source of the V and J calls. The table lists around 17,000 clones, 25% of them singletons. No treatment of any kind had been given to any patient before thyroid surgery. This clone was seen a handful of times. The antigen remains unidentified. Study-level points and caveats: Benign nodules reportedly had significantly lower TCR beta diversity than malignant thyroid tumors in blood and tumor.

This rearrangement joins TRBV12-3 or TRBV12-4 to TRBJ2-1; TRBD2 agrees at 10 bases. The sequence was obtained from a female donor with papillary thyroid cancer or a benign thyroid nodule (not recorded which). Some clones in this sample may be carry-over from other donors' samples. The sequencing sample was made of adjacent normal tissue. The CDR3 DNA reads as TGTGCCAGCAGTTTGGAGACTAGCGGGTACAATGAGCAGTTCTTC. This translates into CASSLETSGYNEQFF.